One sample yielded the 16 T cell receptor beta chains listed below, sequenced in a study of Ad26.COV2.S vaccination and SARS-CoV-2 variants. The repertoire was sequenced with immunoSEQ multiplex PCR; TCRdb's copy has only in-frame clones and lacks some. The profile shows around 300,000 clones, 88% of them singletons. The treatment here: roughly 18 received Ad26.COV2.S at low or high dose, single or two shots; 5 received placebo; per-sample allocation not given. The samples were gathered on day 63 after the first injection of vaccine or placebo. Specimen: peripheral blood, collected in a trial of Ad26.COV2.S vaccine versus placebo. All receptors come from a person aged 18-60 years who received the Ad26.COV2.S COVID-19 vaccine or a placebo.

This chain uses TRBV4-3 with TRBJ2-5; D remains ambiguous. Per germline, CDR1 LGHNA and CDR2 YSLEER. Deletions cut 3 bases from V and 1 base from J, with 6 bases between. The CDR3 runs 13 residues. The CDR3 protein is CASSQSVQETQYF. CDR3 DNA: TGCGCCAGCAGCCAGAGTGTCCAAGAGACCCAGTACTTC.

V and J are TRBV4-3 and TRBJ1-1; TRBD1 matches 7 bases. The CDR3 contains 17 residues. J lost 5 bases, V lost 1 base, and 13 bases had no gene match. Germline V gene data show CDR1 as LGHNA and CDR2 as YSLEER. The CDR3 DNA follows: TGCGCCAGCAGCCAAGGACTTTGGGACAGTTCGGGAACTGAAGCTTTCTTT. Translated, it gives CASSQGLWDSSGTEAFF.

The rearrangement joins TRBV30 to TRBJ1-3; D is unclear. With 1 base removed from V and 0 bases from J, the gap between germline ends came to 10 bases. CDR1 is GTSNPN and CDR2 is SVGIG in the germline V gene (reference sequence). The CDR3 is 15 residues long. CDR3 residues: CAWSGGLTSGNTIYF. CDR3 nucleotide sequence: TGTGCCTGGAGTGGTGGACTGACCTCTGGAAACACCATATATTTT.

The V call is TRBV15, the J call TRBJ1-1; TRBD1 matches 7 bases. CDR3 length equals 16 residues. J was trimmed by 1 base and V by 1 base; bases with no gene match: 6. Germline V lookup: CDR1 LNHNV, CDR2 YYDKDF (reference sequence). For the CDR3, the DNA is TGTGCCACCAGCAGAGGCCGACAGGGATCGAACACTGAAGCTTTCTTT. It translates to CATSRGRQGSNTEAFF.

In this sample, this clone turned up once. The rearrangement uses TRBV18 and TRBJ2-1; 11 bases fit TRBD1. The CDR3 is 15 residues long. Germline V gene data show CDR1 as KGHSH and CDR2 as LQKENI. The junction had 6 bases not matched to a gene; V was cut back by 5 bases and J by 6 bases. This chain's CDR3 is CASSAGQGAFNEQFF. For the CDR3, the DNA is TGTGCCAGCTCAGCAGGACAGGGGGCGTTCAATGAGCAGTTCTTC.

Of note for this clone: Sequence at one end of the junction differs from germline and may be a read error. This chain uses TRBV7-3 with TRBJ1-2, with D perhaps TRBD1 (5 bases). The CDR3 consists of 14 residues. Germline V CDR1 and CDR2: SGHTA, FQGTGA. CDR3 residues: CASRLTGQLGGYTF. CDR3 DNA: TGTGCCAGCAGATTAACAGGTCAATTAGGGGGCTACACCTTC.

This rearrangement joins TRBV30 to TRBJ1-5, with D uncertain. Deletions cut 6 bases from V and 10 bases from J, with 19 bases between. Per the germline V gene, CDR1 is GTSNPN and CDR2 is SVGIG (reference sequence). The CDR3 totals 13 residues. CDR3 nucleotides: TGTGCCTGCCTCATTGGACGGGTCGGACCCCAGCATTTT. As protein: CACLIGRVGPQHF.

The chain combines TRBV11-2 with TRBJ1-3, with D hard to call. Germline V gene data show CDR1 as SGHAT and CDR2 as FQNNGV. This CDR3 region has 15 residues. With 1 base removed from V and 4 bases from J, the gap between germline ends came to 11 bases. Written as DNA, the CDR3 is TGTGCCAGCAGCTTAGTTCGAGTGGGGGGAAACACCATATATTTT. Translated: CASSLVRVGGNTIYF.

The chain employs TRBV10-3 and TRBJ1-4; D not resolved. The CDR3 is 13 amino acids. V lost 6 bases and J 6 bases, leaving 11 bases between the germline ends. Germline-derived CDR1 and CDR2 are ENHRY and SYGVKD. The CDR3 nucleotides read TGTGCCATCAGCGTCCTACCGCATGAAAAACTGTTTTTT. It is translated as CAISVLPHEKLFF.

The genes are TRBV3-1 (or the pseudogene TRBV3-2) and TRBJ2-7, with TRBD1 identical over 10 bases. The CDR3 spans 16 residues. V lost 0 bases to trimming and J lost 5 bases; unmatched junction nucleotides: 7. Germline CDR1 reads LGHDT; CDR2 reads YNNKEL (reference sequence). The CDR3 region is CASSQELGTGVHEQYF. The CDR3 DNA reads as TGTGCCAGCAGCCAAGAACTAGGGACAGGGGTACACGAGCAGTACTTC.

V and J are TRBV6-2 or TRBV6-3 and TRBJ2-2, with TRBD1 identical over 9 bases. This CDR3 is built from 17 residues. Germline V gives CDR1 MNHEY, CDR2 SVGEGT. The junction had 13 bases not matched to a gene; V was cut back by 6 bases and J by 5 bases. Written as DNA, the CDR3 is TGTGCCAGCAGCACCTATAGGACGGGACAGGGAACCGGGGAGCTGTTTTTT. Its translation: CASSTYRTGQGTGELFF.

This sequence joins TRBV4-2 and TRBJ1-5; the D is unclear. V lost 0 bases, J lost 3 bases, and 9 bases lay in between. Germline CDR1 LGHNA, CDR2 YNFKEQ. The CDR3 has 15 residues. CDR3 residues: CASSQEQELNQPQHF. Written as DNA, the CDR3 is TGTGCCAGCAGCCAAGAGCAGGAGCTCAATCAGCCCCAGCATTTT.

The chain combines TRBV11-1 with TRBJ1-1; possibly TRBD1 for D (6 bases). In germline, CDR1 is SGHAT, CDR2 FQDESV (reference sequence). V was pared by 5 bases and J by 3 bases, with 19 bases between. The CDR3 length is 16 residues. This CDR3 reads CASSIFTGIGDTEAFF. CDR3 bases: TGTGCCAGCAGCATTTTTACAGGGATCGGGGACACTGAAGCTTTCTTT.

The rearrangement links TRBV11-2 to TRBJ1-2, with TRBD1 matching over 7 bases. CDR1 SGHAT and CDR2 FQNNGV come from the germline V gene. There are 13 residues in the CDR3. The CDR3 protein is CNHRGIPFYGYTF. The DNA for the CDR3 is TGTAACCACAGGGGCATCCCCTTCTATGGCTACACCTTC.

The chain is built from TRBV11-3 and TRBJ1-1; D gene unclear. Trimming left V 2 bases short and J 5 bases short, with 9 bases between. Germline values: CDR1 SGHNT, CDR2 YENEEA. The CDR3 contains 13 residues. In nucleotides, the CDR3 is TGTGCCAGCAGCTTAACTTCTAGGACTGAAGCTTTCTTT. As protein: CASSLTSRTEAFF.

This clone was seen more than once but under ten times. V gene TRBV27 combines with J gene TRBJ2-7; D call uncertain. V was cut by 2 bases and J by 4 bases, with 9 bases left in between. This CDR3 contains 13 residues. Per the germline V gene, CDR1 is MNHEY and CDR2 is SMNVEV (reference sequence). In DNA form, the CDR3 reads TGTGCCAGCAGTTTAGGTGGGGTTTACGAGCAGTACTTC. It translates to CASSLGGVYEQYF.